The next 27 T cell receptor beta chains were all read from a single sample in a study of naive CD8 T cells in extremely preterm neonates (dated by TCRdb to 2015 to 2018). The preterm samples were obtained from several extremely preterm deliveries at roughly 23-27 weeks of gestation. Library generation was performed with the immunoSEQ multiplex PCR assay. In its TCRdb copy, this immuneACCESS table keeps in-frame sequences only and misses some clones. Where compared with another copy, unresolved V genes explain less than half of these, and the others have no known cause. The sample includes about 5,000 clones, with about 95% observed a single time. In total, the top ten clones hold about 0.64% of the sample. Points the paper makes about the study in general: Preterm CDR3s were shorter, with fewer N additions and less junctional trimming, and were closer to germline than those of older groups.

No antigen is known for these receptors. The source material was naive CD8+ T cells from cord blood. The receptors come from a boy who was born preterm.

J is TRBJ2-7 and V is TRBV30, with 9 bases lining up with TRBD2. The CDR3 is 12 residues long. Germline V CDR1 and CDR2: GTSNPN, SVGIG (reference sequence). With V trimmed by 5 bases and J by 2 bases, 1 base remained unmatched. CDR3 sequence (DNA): TGTGCCTGGGGACTAGCGACCTACGAGCAGTACTTC. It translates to CAWGLATYEQYF. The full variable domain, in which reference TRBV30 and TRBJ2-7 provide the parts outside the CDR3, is SQTIHQWPATLVQPVGSPLSLECTVEGTSNPNLYWYRQAAGRGLQLLFYSVGIGQISSEVPQNLSASRPQDRQFILSSKKLLLSDSGFYLCAWGLATYEQYFGPGTRLTVT.

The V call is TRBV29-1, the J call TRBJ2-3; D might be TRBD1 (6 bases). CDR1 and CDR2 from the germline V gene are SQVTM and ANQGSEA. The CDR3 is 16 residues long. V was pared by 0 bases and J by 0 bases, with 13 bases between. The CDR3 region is CSVEEWTESSTDTQYF. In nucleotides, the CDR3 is TGCAGCGTTGAAGAATGGACAGAGTCTAGCACAGATACGCAGTATTTT.

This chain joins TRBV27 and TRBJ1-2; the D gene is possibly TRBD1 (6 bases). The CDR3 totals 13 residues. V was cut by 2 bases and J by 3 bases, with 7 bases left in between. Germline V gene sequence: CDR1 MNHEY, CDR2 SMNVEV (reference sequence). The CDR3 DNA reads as TGTGCCAGCAGTTTACACAGGGACTATGGCTACACCTTC. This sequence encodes CASSLHRDYGYTF.

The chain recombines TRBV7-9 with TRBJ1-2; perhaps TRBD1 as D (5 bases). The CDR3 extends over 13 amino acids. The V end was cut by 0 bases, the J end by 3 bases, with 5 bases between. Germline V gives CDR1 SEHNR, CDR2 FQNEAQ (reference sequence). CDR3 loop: CASSLARDYGYTF. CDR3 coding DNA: TGTGCCAGCAGCTTAGCCAGGGACTATGGCTACACCTTC.

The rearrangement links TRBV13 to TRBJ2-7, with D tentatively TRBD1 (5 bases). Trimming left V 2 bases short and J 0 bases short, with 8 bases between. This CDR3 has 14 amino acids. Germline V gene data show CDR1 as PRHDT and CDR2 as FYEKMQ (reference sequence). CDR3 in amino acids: CASSLPGHSYEQYF. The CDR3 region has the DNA TGTGCCAGCAGCTTACCCGGACACTCCTACGAGCAGTACTTC.

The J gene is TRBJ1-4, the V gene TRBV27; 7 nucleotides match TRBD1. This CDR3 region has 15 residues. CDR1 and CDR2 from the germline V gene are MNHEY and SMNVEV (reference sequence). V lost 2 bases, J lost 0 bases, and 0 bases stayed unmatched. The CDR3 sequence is CASSLQGATNEKLFF. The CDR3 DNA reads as TGTGCCAGCAGTTTACAGGGGGCAACTAATGAAAAACTGTTTTTT.

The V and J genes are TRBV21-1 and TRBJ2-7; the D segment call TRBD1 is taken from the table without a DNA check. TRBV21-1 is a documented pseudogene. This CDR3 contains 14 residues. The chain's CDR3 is CASSKEGTVYEQYF. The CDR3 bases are TGTGCCAGCAGCAAGGAGGGGACAGTCTACGAGCAGTACTTC.

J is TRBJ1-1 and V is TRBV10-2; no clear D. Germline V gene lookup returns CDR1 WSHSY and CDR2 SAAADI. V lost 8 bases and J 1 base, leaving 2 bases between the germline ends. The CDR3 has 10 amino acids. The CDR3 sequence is CASGNTEAFF. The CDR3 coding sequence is TGCGCCAGCGGGAACACTGAAGCTTTCTTT.

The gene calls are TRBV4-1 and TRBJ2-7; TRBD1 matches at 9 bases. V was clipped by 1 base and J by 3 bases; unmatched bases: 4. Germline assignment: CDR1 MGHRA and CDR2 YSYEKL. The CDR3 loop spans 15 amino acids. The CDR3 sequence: CASSQAGTGRYEQYF. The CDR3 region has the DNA TGCGCCAGCAGCCAAGCGGGGACAGGGCGCTACGAGCAGTACTTC.

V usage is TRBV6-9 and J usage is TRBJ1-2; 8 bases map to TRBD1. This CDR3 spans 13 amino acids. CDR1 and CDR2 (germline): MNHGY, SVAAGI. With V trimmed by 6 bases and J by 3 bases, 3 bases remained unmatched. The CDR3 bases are TGTGCCAGCAGCCTACAGGGGGACTATGGCTACACCTTC. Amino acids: CASSLQGDYGYTF.

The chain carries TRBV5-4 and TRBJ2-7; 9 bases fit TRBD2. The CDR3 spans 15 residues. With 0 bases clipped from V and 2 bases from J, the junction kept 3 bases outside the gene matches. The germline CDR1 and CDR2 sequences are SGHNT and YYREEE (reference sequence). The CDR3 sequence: CASSLERGRAYEQYF. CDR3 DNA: TGTGCCAGCAGCTTGGAGCGCGGGAGGGCCTACGAGCAGTACTTC. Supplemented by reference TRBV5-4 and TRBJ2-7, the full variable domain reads ETGVTQSPTHLIKTRGQQVTLRCSSQSGHNTVSWYQQALGQGPQFIFQYYREEENGRGNFPPRFSGLQFPNYSSELNVNALELDDSALYLCASSLERGRAYEQYFGPGTRLTVT.

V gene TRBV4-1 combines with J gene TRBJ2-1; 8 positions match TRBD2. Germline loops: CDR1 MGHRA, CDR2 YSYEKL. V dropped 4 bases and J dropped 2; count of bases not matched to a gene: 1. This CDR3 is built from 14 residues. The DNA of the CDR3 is TGCGCCAGCAGCCCGACTAGCGCCTACAATGAGCAGTTCTTC. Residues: CASSPTSAYNEQFF.

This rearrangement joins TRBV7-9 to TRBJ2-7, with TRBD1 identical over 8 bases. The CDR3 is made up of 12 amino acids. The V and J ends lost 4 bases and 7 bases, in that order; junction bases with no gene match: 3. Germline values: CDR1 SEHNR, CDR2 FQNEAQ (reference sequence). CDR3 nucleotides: TGTGCCAGCAGCTCGACAGGGGTTGAGCAGTACTTC. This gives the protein CASSSTGVEQYF.

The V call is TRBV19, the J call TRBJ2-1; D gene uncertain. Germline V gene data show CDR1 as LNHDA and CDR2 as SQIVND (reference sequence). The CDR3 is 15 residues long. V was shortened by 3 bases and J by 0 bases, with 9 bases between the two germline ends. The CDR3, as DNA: TGTGCCAGTAGTATTGGCGACCCCTCCTACAATGAGCAGTTCTTC. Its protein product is CASSIGDPSYNEQFF.

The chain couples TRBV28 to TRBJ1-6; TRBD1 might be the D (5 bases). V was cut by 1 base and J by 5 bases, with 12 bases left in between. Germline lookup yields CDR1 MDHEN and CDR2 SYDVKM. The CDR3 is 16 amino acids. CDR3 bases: TGTGCCAGCAGTTTATCCTTGGACACTGATAATTCACCCCTCCACTTT. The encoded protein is CASSLSLDTDNSPLHF. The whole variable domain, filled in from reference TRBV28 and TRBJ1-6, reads DVKVTQSSRYLVKRTGEKVFLECVQDMDHENMFWYRQDPGLGLRLIYFSYDVKMKEKGDIPEGYSVSREKKERFSLILESASTNQTSMYLCASSLSLDTDNSPLHFGNGTRLTVT.

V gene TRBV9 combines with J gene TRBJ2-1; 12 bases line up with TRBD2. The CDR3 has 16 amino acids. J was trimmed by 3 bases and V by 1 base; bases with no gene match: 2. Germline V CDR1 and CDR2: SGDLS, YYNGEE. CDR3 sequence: CASSVRLAGVYNEQFF. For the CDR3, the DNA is TGTGCCAGCAGCGTACGACTAGCGGGAGTCTACAATGAGCAGTTCTTC.

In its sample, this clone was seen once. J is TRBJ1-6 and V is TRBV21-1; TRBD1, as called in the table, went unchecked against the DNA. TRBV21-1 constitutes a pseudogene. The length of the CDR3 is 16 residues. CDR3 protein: CASSKARDSSSSPLHF. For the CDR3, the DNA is TGTGCCAGCAGCAAAGCCCGGGACAGTTCGAGTTCACCCCTCCACTTT.

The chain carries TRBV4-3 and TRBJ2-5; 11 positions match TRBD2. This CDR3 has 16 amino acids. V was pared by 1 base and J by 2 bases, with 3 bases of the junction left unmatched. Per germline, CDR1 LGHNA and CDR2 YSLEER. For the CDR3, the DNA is TGCGCCAGCAGCCAAGGACTAGCGGGACTACAAGAGACCCAGTACTTC. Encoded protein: CASSQGLAGLQETQYF.

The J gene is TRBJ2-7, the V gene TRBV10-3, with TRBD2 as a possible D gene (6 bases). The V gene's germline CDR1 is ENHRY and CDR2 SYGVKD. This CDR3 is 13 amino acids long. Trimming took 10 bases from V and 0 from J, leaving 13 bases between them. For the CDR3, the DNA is TGTGCCACTCCGGGACTTAGCTCCTACGAGCAGTACTTC. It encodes CATPGLSSYEQYF.

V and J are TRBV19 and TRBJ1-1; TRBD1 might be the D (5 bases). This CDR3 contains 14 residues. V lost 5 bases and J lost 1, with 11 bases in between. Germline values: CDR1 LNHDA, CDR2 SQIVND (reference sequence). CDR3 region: CASSPRTGNTEAFF. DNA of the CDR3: TGTGCCAGTAGTCCCCGAACAGGGAACACTGAAGCTTTCTTT.

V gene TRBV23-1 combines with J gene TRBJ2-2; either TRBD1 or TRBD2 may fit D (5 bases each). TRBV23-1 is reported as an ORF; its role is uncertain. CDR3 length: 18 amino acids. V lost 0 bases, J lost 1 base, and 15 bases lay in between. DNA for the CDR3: TGCGCCAGCAGTCAATCAATCCGGGGCCCTTGGAACACCGGGGAGCTGTTTTTT. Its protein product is CASSQSIRGPWNTGELFF.

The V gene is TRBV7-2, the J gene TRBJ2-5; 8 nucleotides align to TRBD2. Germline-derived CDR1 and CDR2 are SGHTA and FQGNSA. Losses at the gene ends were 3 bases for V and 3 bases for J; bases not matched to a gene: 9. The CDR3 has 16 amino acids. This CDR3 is CASSFSLAGMEETQYF. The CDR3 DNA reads TGTGCCAGCAGCTTTTCCTTAGCGGGAATGGAAGAGACCCAGTACTTC.

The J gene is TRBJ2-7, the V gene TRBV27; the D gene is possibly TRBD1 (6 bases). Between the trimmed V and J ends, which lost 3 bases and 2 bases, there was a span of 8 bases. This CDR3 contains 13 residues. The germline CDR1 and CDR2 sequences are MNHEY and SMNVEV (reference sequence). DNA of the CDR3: TGTGCCAGCAGTTTCGGGACAACCTACGAGCAGTACTTC. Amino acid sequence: CASSFGTTYEQYF.

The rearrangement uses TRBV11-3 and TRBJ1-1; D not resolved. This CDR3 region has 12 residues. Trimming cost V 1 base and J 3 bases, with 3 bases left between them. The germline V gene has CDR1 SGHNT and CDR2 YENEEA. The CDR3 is CASSLGDTEAFF. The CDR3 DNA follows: TGTGCCAGCAGCTTAGGGGACACTGAAGCTTTCTTT.

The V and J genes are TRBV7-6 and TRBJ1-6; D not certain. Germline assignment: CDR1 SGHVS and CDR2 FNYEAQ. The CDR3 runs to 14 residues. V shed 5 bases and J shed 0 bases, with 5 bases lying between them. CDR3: CASSTSSYNSPLHF. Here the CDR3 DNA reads TGTGCCAGCAGCACGAGCTCCTATAATTCACCCCTCCACTTT.

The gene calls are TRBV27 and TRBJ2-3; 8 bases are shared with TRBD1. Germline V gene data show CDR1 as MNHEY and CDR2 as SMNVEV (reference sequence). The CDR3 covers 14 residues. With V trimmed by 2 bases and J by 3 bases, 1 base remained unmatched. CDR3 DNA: TGTGCCAGCAGTTTAAACAGGGGGACAGATACGCAGTATTTT. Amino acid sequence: CASSLNRGTDTQYF.

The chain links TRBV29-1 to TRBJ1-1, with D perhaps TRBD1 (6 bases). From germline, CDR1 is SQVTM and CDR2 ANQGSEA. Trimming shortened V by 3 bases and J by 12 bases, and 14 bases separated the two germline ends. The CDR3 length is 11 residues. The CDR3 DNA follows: TGCAGCGTTGACTTACAGGGTATAACTTTCTTT. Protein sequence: CSVDLQGITFF.